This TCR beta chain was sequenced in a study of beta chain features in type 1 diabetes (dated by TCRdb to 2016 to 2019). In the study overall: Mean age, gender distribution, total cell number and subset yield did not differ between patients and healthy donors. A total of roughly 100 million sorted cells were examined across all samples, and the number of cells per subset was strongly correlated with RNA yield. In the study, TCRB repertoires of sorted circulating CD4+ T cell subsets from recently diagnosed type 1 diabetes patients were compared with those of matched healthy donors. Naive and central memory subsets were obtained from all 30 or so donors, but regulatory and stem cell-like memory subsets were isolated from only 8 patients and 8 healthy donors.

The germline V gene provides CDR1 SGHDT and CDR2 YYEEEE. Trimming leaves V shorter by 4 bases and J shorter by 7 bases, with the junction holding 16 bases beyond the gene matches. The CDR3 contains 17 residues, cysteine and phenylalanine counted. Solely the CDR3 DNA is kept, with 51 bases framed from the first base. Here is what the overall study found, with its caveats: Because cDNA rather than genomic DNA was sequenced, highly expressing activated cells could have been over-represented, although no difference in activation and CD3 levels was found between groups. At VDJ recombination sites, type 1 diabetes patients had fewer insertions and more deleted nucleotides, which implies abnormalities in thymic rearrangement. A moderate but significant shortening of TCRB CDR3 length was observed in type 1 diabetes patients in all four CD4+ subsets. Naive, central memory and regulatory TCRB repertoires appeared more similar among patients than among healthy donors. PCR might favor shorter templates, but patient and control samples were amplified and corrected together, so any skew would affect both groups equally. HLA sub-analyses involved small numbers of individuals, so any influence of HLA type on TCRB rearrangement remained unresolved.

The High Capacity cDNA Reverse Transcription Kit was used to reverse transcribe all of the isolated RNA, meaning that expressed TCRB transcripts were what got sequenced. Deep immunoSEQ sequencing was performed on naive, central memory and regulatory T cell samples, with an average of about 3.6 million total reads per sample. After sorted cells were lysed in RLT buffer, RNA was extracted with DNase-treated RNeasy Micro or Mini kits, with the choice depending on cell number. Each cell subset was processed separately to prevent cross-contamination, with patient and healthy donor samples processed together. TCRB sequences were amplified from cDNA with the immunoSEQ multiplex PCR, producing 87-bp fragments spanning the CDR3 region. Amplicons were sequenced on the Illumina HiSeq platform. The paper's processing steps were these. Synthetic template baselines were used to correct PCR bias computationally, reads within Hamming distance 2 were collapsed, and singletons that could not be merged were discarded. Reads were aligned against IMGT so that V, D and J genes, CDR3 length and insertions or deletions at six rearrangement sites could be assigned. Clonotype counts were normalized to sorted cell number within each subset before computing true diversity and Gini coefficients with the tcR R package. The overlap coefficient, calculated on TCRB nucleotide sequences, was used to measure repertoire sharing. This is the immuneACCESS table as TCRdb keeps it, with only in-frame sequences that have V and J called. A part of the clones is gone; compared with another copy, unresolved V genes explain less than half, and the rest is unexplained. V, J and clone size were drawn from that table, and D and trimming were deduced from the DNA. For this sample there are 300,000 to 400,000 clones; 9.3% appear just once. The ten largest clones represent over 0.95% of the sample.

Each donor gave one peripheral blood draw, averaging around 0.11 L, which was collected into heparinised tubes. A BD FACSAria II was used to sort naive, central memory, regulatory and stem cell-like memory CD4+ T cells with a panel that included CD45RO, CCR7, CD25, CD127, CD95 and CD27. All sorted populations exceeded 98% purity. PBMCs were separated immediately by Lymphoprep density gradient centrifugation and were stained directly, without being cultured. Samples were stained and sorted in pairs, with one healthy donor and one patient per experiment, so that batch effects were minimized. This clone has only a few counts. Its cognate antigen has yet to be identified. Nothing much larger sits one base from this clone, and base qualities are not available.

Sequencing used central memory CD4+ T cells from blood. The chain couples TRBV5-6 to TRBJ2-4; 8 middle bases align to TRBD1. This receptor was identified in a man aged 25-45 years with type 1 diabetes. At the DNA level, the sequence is TGTGCCAGCAGCGCGTCGACAGGGGACGGGGTCAAGAACATTCAGTACTTC. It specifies CASSASTGDGVKNIQYF. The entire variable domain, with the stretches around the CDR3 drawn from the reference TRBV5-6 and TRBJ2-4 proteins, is DAGVTQSPTHLIKTRGQQVTLRCSPKSGHDTVSWYQQALGQGPQFIFQYYEEEERQRGNFPDRFSGHQFPNYSSELNVNALLLGDSALYLCASSASTGDGVKNIQYFGAGTRLSVL.